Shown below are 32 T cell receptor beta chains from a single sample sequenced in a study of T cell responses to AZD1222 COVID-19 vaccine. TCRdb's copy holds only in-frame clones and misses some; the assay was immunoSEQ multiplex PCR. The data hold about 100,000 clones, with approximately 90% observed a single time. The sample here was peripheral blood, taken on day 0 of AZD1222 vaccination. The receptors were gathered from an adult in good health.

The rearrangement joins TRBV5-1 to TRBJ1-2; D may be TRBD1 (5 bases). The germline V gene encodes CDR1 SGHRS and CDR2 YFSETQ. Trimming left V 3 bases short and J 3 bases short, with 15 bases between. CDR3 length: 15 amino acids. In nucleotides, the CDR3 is TGCGCCAGCAGCTCCCTTTCGACAGCAGACTATGGCTACACCTTC. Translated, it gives CASSSLSTADYGYTF.

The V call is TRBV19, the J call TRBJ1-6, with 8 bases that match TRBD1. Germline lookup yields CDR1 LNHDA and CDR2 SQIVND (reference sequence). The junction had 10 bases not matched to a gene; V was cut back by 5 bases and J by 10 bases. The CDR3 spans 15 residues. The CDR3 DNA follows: TGTGCCAGTAGTCACGACAGGGGATTTGGATCACCCCTCCACTTT. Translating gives CASSHDRGFGSPLHF.

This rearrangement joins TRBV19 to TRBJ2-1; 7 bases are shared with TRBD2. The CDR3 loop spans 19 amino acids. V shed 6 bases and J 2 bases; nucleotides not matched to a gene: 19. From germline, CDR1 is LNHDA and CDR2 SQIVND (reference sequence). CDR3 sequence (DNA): TGTGCCAGTAGGCACCACGGCGGGGGATCCCTCCGGGCCTACAATGAGCAGTTCTTC. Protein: CASRHHGGGSLRAYNEQFF.

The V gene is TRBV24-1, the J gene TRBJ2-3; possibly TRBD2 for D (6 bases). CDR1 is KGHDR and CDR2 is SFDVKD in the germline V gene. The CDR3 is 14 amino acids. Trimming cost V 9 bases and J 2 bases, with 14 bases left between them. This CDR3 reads CATQGRDFTDTQYF. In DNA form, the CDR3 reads TGTGCCACCCAAGGGCGGGACTTCACAGATACGCAGTATTTT.

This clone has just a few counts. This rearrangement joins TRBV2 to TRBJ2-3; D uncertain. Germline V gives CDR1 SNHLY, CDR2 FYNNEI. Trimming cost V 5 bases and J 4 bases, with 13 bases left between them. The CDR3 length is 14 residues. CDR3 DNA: TGTGCCAGCAGTTGGGGAAGGGCCCCAGATACGCAGTATTTT. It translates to CASSWGRAPDTQYF.

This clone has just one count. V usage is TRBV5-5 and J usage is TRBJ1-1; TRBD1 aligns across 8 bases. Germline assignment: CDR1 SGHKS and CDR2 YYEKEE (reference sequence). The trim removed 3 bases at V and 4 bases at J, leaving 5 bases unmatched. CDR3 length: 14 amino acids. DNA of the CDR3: TGTGCCAGCAGCTCTGACAGGGGTGGCACTGAAGCTTTCTTT. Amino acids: CASSSDRGGTEAFF.

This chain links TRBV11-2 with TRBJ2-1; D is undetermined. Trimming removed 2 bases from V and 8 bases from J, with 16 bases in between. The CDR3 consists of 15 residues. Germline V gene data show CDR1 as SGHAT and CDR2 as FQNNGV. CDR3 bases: TGTGCCAGCAGCTTATTCTTTCGTACCTGGGATGAGCAGTTCTTC. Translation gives CASSLFFRTWDEQFF.

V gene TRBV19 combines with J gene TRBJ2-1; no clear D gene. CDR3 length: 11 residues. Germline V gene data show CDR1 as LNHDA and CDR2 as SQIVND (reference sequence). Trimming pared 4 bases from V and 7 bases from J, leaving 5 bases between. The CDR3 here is CASSTLNEQFF. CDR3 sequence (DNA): TGTGCCAGTAGTACACTTAATGAGCAGTTCTTC.

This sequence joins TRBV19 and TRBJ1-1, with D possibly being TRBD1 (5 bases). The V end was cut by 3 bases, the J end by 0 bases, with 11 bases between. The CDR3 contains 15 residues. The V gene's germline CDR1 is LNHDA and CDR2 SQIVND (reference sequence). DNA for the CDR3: TGTGCCAGTAGTATCGGGAGGGGTGTGAACACTGAAGCTTTCTTT. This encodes CASSIGRGVNTEAFF.

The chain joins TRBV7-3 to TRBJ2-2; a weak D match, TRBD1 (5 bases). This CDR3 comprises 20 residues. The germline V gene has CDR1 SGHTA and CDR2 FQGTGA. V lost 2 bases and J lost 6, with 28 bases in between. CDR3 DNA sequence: TGTGCCAGCAGCTTATCAGGTGCTGACAGCATAACCTCCGGACCCGGGGAGCTGTTTTTT. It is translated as CASSLSGADSITSGPGELFF.

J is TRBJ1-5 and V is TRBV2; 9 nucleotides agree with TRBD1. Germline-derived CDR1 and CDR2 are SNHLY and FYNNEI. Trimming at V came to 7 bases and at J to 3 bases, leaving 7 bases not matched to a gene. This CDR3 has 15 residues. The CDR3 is CASMYTGGPNQPQHF. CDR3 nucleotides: TGTGCCAGCATGTACACAGGGGGCCCCAATCAGCCCCAGCATTTT.

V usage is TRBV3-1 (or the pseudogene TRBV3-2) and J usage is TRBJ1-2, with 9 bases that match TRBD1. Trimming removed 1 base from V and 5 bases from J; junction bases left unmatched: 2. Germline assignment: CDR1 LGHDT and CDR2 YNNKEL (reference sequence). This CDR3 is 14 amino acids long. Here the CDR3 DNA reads TGTGCCAGCAGCCAAGGAGGGACAGGGTATGGCTACACCTTC. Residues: CASSQGGTGYGYTF.

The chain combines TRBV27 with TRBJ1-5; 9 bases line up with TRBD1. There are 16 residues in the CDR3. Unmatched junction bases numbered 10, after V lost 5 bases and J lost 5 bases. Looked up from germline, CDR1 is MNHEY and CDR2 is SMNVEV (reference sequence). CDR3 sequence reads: CASSPGQGRTHQPQHF. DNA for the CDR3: TGTGCCAGCAGTCCCGGACAGGGGCGAACCCATCAGCCCCAGCATTTT.

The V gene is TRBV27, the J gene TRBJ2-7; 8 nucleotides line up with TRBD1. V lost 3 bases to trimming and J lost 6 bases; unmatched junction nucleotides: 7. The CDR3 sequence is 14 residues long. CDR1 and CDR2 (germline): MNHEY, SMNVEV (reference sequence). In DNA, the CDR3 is TGTGCCAGCAGTTTCCGGCAGGGGGCGAGCGAGCAGTACTTC. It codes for CASSFRQGASEQYF.

The CDR3 sequence: CASSPGTPNTEAFF. CDR3 DNA sequence: TGCGCCAGCAGCCCTGGGACCCCGAACACTGAAGCTTTCTTT. This chain links TRBV5-1 with TRBJ1-1, with D perhaps matching TRBD1 (5 bases). This CDR3 spans 14 amino acids. V lost 4 bases and J 1 base, leaving 11 bases between the germline ends. CDR1 is SGHRS and CDR2 is YFSETQ in the germline V gene.

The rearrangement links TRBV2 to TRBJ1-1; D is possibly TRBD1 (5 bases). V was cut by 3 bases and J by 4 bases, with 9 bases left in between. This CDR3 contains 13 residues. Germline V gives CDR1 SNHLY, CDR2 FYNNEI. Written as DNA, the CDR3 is TGTGCCAGCAGTGATGGGGGGATCACTGAAGCTTTCTTT. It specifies CASSDGGITEAFF. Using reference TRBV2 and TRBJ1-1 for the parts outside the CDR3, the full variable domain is EPEVTQTPSHQVTQMGQEVILRCVPISNHLYFYWYRQILGQKVEFLVSFYNNEISEKSEIFDDQFSVERPDGSNFTLKIRSTKLEDSAMYFCASSDGGITEAFFGQGTRLTVV.

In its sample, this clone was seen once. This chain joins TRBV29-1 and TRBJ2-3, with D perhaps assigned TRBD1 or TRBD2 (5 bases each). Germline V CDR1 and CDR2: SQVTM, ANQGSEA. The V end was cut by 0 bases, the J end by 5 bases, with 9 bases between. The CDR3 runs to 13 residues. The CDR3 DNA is TGCAGCGTTGAAGATGTTGGGGGAGATACGCAGTATTTT. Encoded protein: CSVEDVGGDTQYF.

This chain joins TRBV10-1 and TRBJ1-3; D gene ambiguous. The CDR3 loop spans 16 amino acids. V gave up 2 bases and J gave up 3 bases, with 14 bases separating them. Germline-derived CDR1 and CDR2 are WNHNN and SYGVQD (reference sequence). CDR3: CASSERPSPFGNTIYF. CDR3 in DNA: TGCGCCAGCAGTGAGCGGCCGTCACCGTTTGGAAACACCATATATTTT.

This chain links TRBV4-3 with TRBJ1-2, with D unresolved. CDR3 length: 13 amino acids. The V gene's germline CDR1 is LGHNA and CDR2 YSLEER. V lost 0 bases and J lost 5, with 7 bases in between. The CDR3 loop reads CASSQDRMYGYTF. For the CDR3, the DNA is TGCGCCAGCAGCCAAGACCGGATGTATGGCTACACCTTC.

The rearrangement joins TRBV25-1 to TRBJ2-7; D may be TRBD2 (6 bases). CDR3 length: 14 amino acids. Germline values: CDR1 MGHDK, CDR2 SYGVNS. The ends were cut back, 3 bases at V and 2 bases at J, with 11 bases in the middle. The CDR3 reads CASSDSGNAYEQYF. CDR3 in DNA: TGTGCCAGCAGTGATAGCGGAAACGCCTACGAGCAGTACTTC.

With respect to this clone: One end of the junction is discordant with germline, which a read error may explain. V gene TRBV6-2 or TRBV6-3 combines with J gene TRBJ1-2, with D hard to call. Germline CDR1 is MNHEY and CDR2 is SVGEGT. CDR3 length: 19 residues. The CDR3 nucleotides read TGTGCCAGCAGCTACTCGAGACATCTCAGAGTTAGGTCGCGACATGGCTACACCTTC. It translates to CASSYSRHLRVRSRHGYTF.

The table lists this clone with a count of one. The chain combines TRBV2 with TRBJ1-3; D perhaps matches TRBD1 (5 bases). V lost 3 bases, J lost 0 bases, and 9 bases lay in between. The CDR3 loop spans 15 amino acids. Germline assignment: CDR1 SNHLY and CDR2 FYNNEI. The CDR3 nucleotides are TGTGCCAGCAGTGATCAGGGCAGCTCTGGAAACACCATATATTTT. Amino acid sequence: CASSDQGSSGNTIYF.

CDR3 loop: CASSRRTEEKLFF. The CDR3 nucleotides are TGTGCCAGCAGCCGACGGACAGAGGAAAAACTGTTTTTT. The V and J genes are TRBV5-5 and TRBJ1-4; possible D gene TRBD1, 6 bases. V gave up 4 bases and J gave up 8 bases, with 12 bases separating them. The V gene's germline CDR1 is SGHKS and CDR2 YYEKEE (reference sequence). The CDR3 length is 13 residues.

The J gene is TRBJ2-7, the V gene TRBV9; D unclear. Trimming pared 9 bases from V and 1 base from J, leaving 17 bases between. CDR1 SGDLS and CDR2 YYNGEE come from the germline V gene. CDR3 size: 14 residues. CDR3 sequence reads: CATPSVRNSYEQYF. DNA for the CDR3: TGTGCCACCCCCTCAGTTCGAAATTCCTACGAGCAGTACTTC.

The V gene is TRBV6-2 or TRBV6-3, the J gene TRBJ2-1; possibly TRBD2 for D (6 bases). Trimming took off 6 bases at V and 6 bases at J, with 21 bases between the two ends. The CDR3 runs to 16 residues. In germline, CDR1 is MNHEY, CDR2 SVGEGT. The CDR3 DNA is TGTGCCAGCAGCCCTACTAGCCAAAGGAGAGGCAATGAGCAGTTCTTC. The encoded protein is CASSPTSQRRGNEQFF.

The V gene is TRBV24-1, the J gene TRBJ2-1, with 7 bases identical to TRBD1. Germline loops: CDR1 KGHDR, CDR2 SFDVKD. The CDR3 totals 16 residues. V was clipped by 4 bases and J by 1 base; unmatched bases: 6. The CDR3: CATSDQRDSSYNEQFF. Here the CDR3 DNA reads TGTGCCACCAGTGACCAACGGGACAGTTCCTACAATGAGCAGTTCTTC.

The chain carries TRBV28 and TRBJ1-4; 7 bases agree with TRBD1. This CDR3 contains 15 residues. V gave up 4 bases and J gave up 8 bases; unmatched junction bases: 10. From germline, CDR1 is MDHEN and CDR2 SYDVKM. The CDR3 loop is CASSYLDRVGEKLFF. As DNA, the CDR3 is TGTGCCAGCAGTTATCTAGACAGGGTGGGAGAAAAACTGTTTTTT.

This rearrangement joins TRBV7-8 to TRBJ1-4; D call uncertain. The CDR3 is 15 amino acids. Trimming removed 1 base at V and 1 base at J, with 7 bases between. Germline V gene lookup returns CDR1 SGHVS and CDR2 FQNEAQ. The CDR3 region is CASSLGVVTNEKLFF. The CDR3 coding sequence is TGTGCCAGCAGCTTAGGGGTCGTAACTAATGAAAAACTGTTTTTT.

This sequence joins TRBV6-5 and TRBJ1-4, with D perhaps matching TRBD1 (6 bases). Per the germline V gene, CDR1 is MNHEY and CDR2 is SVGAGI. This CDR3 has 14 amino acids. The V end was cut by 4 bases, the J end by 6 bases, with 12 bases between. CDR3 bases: TGTGCCAGCAGTTTTCAGGGGAACTATGAAAAACTGTTTTTT. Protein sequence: CASSFQGNYEKLFF.

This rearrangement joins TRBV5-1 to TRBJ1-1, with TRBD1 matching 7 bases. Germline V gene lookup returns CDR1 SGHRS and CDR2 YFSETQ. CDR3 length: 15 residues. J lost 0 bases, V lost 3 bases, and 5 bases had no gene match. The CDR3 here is CASSSFGTVNTEAFF. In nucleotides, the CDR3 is TGCGCCAGCAGCTCCTTCGGGACAGTGAACACTGAAGCTTTCTTT.

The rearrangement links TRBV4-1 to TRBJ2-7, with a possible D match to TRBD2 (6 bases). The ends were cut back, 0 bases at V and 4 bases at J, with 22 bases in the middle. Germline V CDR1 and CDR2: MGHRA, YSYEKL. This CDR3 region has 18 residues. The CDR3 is CASSQELLLRQEGYEQYF. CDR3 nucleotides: TGCGCCAGCAGCCAAGAACTCCTACTTCGGCAGGAGGGATACGAGCAGTACTTC.

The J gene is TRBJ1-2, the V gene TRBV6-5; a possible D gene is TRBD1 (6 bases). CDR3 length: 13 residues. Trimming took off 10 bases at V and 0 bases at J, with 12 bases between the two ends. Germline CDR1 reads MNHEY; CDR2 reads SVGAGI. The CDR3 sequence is CATWTVPNYGYTF. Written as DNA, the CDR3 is TGTGCCACCTGGACAGTCCCTAACTATGGCTACACCTTC.